Listed below are T cell receptor beta chains from one sample, sequenced in a study of blood T cells in healthy people across ages. TCRdb processed the 5' RACE reads anew with MiXCR; each CDR3 protein has one entry. Counted here are about 1.8 million distinct CDR3 sequences, around half occurring once; the ten biggest clones make up roughly 2%. The sequenced material came from blood. The origin of the receptors is a woman aged 40 to 50 in good health. The CDR3 runs from the conserved cysteine through the conserved F or W. A D gene is named only where the DNA matches it firmly. Clone size is stated in some rows and not others, as once, few, many or a class when expanded.

v_call	d_call	clone_size	j_call	cdr3_length	cdr3_aa	cdr3_nt
TRBV20-1	-	few	TRBJ2-1	11	CSAREEVEQFF	TGCAGTGCTAGAGAGGAAGTTGAGCAGTTCTTC
TRBV27	-	-	TRBJ2-1	14	CASTTQSGRNEQFF	TGTGCCAGCACTACTCAGAGCGGGCGCAATGAGCAGTTCTTC
TRBV10-3	TRBD2	few	TRBJ2-5	15	CAISEGLAAGETQYF	TGTGCCATCAGTGAGGGACTAGCGGCGGGAGAGACCCAGTACTTC
TRBV12-3/TRBV12-4	TRBD1	-	TRBJ1-2	15	CASIATGGSNYGYTF	TGTGCCAGCATTGCAACAGGGGGCTCTAACTATGGCTACACCTTC
TRBV2	TRBD2	once	TRBJ2-3	16	CASSVAGLVRTDTQYF	TGTGCCAGCAGCGTCGCCGGACTAGTCCGCACAGATACGCAGTATTTT
TRBV5-1	-	-	TRBJ1-2	13	CASSWESGYGYTF	TGCGCCAGCAGCTGGGAATCGGGTTATGGCTACACCTTC
TRBV2	-	few	TRBJ2-5	14	CASTRIQGGGTQYF	TGTGCCAGCACCAGAATACAGGGTGGTGGGACCCAGTACTTC
TRBV4-2	-	-	TRBJ1-1	15	CASSQDPGVGTEAFF	TGTGCCAGCAGCCAAGATCCAGGGGTGGGGACTGAAGCTTTCTTT
TRBV29-1	-	-	TRBJ1-2	11	CSVESVYGYTF	TGCAGCGTTGAGTCGGTTTATGGCTACACCTTC
TRBV20-1	-	-	TRBJ1-4	14	CSARVYAGTEKLFF	TGCAGTGCTAGAGTCTATGCGGGGACCGAAAAACTGTTTTTT
TRBV5-1	-	-	TRBJ2-1	15	CASSWGDTRACEQFF	TGCGCCAGCAGCTGGGGGGACACCCGTGCTTGTGAGCAGTTCTTC
TRBV20-1	-	-	TRBJ1-2	15	CSATVDRGDDYGYTF	TGCAGTGCTACAGTGGATAGGGGGGACGACTATGGCTACACCTTC
TRBV7-2	-	few	TRBJ2-5	16	CASSLEWGRGGETQYF	TGTGCCAGCAGCTTAGAGTGGGGCAGGGGCGGAGAGACCCAGTACTTC
TRBV20-1	-	once	TRBJ1-4	13	CSARGDGVKKLFF	TGCAGTGCTAGGGGGGACGGGGTTAAAAAACTGTTTTTT
TRBV20-1	TRBD1	-	TRBJ1-2	13	CSASRQGAFRYTF	TGCAGTGCTTCGCGACAGGGGGCTTTTCGCTACACCTTC
TRBV19	-	-	TRBJ1-5	13	CASSPRAVQPQHF	TGTGCCAGTAGCCCCCGGGCAGTCCAGCCCCAGCATTTT
TRBV7-2	-	-	TRBJ2-1	12	CASSPINNEQFF	TGTGCCAGCAGCCCTATCAACAATGAGCAGTTCTTC
TRBV29-1	TRBD1	-	TRBJ2-2	16	CSVARQGGRLAGELFF	TGCAGCGTTGCTCGACAGGGGGGTCGTTTAGCCGGGGAGCTGTTTTTT
TRBV2	-	-	TRBJ2-3	11	CAGRGQDTQYF	TGTGCCGGTAGGGGTCAAGATACGCAGTATTTT
TRBV6-2/TRBV6-3	-	-	TRBJ1-2	14	CASRAGIGNYGYTF	TGTGCCAGCAGGGCAGGGATTGGTAACTATGGCTACACCTTC
TRBV11-2	TRBD1	few	TRBJ2-5	14	CASSLTRDSRTQYF	TGTGCCAGCAGCTTAACCCGGGACAGTAGGACCCAGTACTTC
TRBV6-1	-	-	TRBJ2-5	16	CASSERRTVHQETQYF	TGTGCCAGCAGTGAAAGGAGGACAGTCCACCAAGAGACCCAGTACTTC
TRBV28	-	once	TRBJ1-6	15	CASSLPDASNSPLHF	TGTGCCAGCAGTTTACCAGACGCCTCTAATTCACCCCTCCACTTT
TRBV6-5	TRBD1	-	TRBJ1-4	18	CASSYSGQGGASNEKLFF	TGTGCCAGCAGTTACTCCGGACAGGGAGGAGCGTCCAATGAAAAACTGTTTTTT
TRBV20-1	-	-	TRBJ2-1	15	CSARDIGGIDNEQFF	TGCAGTGCTAGAGATATAGGGGGGATCGACAATGAGCAGTTCTTC
TRBV5-1	-	-	TRBJ2-1	15	CASSLDPGGPNEQFF	TGCGCCAGCAGCTTGGATCCCGGGGGCCCCAATGAGCAGTTCTTC
TRBV10-3	TRBD1	-	TRBJ1-4	12	CAISPGGEKLFF	TGTGCCATCAGCCCAGGGGGGGAGAAACTGTTTTTT
TRBV4-2	TRBD2	-	TRBJ2-3	15	CASSQDGTSLNTQYF	TGTGCCAGCAGCCAAGACGGGACTAGCCTCAATACGCAGTATTTT
TRBV12-3/TRBV12-4	TRBD1	-	TRBJ2-3	16	CASSPGQGAVTDTQYF	TGTGCCAGCAGCCCTGGACAGGGGGCCGTCACAGATACGCAGTATTTT
TRBV5-1	-	-	TRBJ2-3	17	CASSHGAVRLPLDTQYF	TGCGCCAGCAGCCACGGGGCAGTCCGATTACCCCTGGATACGCAGTATTTT
TRBV20-1	TRBD2	-	TRBJ2-1	19	CSARESSGRDRSSYNEQFF	TGCAGTGCTAGAGAGTCTAGCGGGAGGGATCGCAGCTCCTACAATGAGCAGTTCTTC
TRBV6-4	TRBD1	-	TRBJ2-7	15	CASSERQGPCYEQYF	TGTGCCAGCAGTGAACGACAGGGACCCTGCTACGAGCAGTACTTC
TRBV5-1	-	few	TRBJ2-7	14	CASRQEATVYEQYF	TGCGCCAGCAGACAGGAGGCAACCGTCTACGAGCAGTACTTC
TRBV29-1	-	-	TRBJ2-5	16	CSVELGRQGGIETQYF	TGCAGCGTTGAGTTGGGGCGGCAGGGGGGGATCGAGACCCAGTACTTC
TRBV27	-	few	TRBJ2-7	16	CASSPPGLQGTYEQYF	TGTGCCAGCAGTCCCCCGGGGCTGCAAGGGACCTACGAGCAGTACTTC
TRBV7-2	TRBD1	few	TRBJ2-7	17	CASSLLWGGQGFNEQYF	TGTGCCAGCAGCTTACTCTGGGGAGGACAGGGGTTCAACGAGCAGTACTTC
TRBV9	-	-	TRBJ2-1	12	CASSLRSKEQFF	TGTGCCAGCAGCCTGCGGTCCAAGGAGCAGTTCTTC